The rows below give T cell receptor beta chains drawn from one sample of a study of cytomegalovirus exposure and HLA in healthy donors. Sequencing used immunoSEQ multiplex PCR; TCRdb keeps in-frame clones, though not all of them. The top ten clones hold around 5% of a sample with more than 90,000 clones, about four fifths of them seen once. The sequenced sample consisted of PBMCs. These receptors came from a man younger than 45 in good health and CMV-seropositive. Both conserved end residues are trimmed from each CDR3. Expanded clones are given a class, and other clones once, few, many or no size at all.

CDR3: AISESGRNYEQY
V: TRBV10-3
size: NA

CDR3: ATQLGGETQY
V: TRBV2
size: NA

CDR3: ASSLVSGTEYGYT
V: TRBV7-9
size: NA

CDR3: SARRGEQF
V: TRBV20-1
size: few

CDR3: ASRSLDRGFSEQY
V: TRBV6-5
size: NA

CDR3: ASSLAGGNQPQH
V: TRBV5-5
size: NA

CDR3: ASSPTGDYNEQF
V: TRBV5-1
size: NA

CDR3: ASSIDGLGSSYNEQF
V: TRBV19
size: NA

CDR3: ASSQEILTEIYGYT
V: TRBV4-3
size: few

CDR3: ASSPEASGGRSEQF
V: TRBV7-9
size: NA

CDR3: ASSDAPGQGSYNEQF
V: TRBV9
size: NA

CDR3: ASSQGTGGITDTQY
V: TRBV4-2
size: NA

CDR3: ASRAGFYEQY
V: TRBV6-5
size: NA

CDR3: ASSYSIRGEDGYT
V: TRBV6-6
size: few

CDR3: ASSQETGVRNQPQH
V: TRBV5-4
size: few

CDR3: ASSPTGGGRIHPQH
V: TRBV5-5
size: NA

CDR3: ASSYAASGASYEQY
V: TRBV6-6
size: NA

CDR3: AWTFRTGFSGNTIY
V: TRBV30
size: NA

CDR3: ASSQEGQGKAF
V: TRBV4-1
size: NA

CDR3: ATSRETNGGNTIY
V: TRBV15
size: NA

CDR3: ASNSQGGQPQH
V: TRBV6-5
size: NA

CDR3: ASSQDGTHT
V: TRBV4-3
size: few

CDR3: ASSKSADTQY
V: TRBV19
size: NA